This TCR beta chain was captured in a study of cytomegalovirus exposure and HLA in healthy donors. Overall study context: Of all 400 or so donors who were genotyped, around 82% belonged to the Caucasian-associated ancestry cluster. Findings of the study overall: Several of the most significant clusters appeared linked to common viral pathogens, based on a later analysis. The majority of CMV-associated TCR beta chains were reported as apparently HLA-restricted in a later analysis. Within the data, a cluster of highly shared sequence variants was likely a sequencing artifact.

Use of 60 Vbeta and 13 Jbeta primers characterized the PCR. The assay was immunoSEQ multiplex PCR, and TCRdb's table has in-frame clones only and misses some. The sample holds over 100,000 clones, 75% to 80% seen once. Notes on this clone: The antigen remains unidentified.

Germline trimming cut 5 bases from V and 3 bases from J; bases unmatched to any gene: 6. This CDR3 is 15 amino acids long. CDR1 and CDR2 from the germline V gene are LGHNA and YNFKEQ. Material: PBMCs. The rearrangement joins TRBV4-2 to TRBJ1-5, with TRBD1 matching over 8 bases. The sequence derives from a woman aged 40 to 49 in good health and CMV-seropositive. This chain's CDR3 is CASSTTGADNQPQHF. The DNA for the CDR3 is TGTGCCAGCAGCACGACAGGGGCCGACAATCAGCCCCAGCATTTT.